This T cell receptor beta chain stems from a study of T cells after yellow fever vaccination. Study details: Some fractions had low cell numbers, and these were prepared with SMART-Seq v4 Ultra Low Input.

General observations from the study: Abundant contaminating clonotypes from the bulk population could appear in FACS-sorted repertoires. Though it reached lower strength, the secondary response hit its peak faster, day 5 versus 15.

Researchers made TCR cDNA using 5'RACE template switching, and this step added a universal primer site and UMIs. MiXCR was run by TCRdb on the 5' RACE reads, yielding one entry per CDR3 protein. This sample yields roughly 500,000 distinct CDR3 sequences, of which approximately 21% are seen a single time; roughly 13% belongs to the top ten. The V and J ends lost 3 bases and 2 bases, in that order; junction bases with no gene match: 11. The germline V gene encodes CDR1 DFQATT and CDR2 SNEGSKA (reference sequence). The CDR3 length is 16 residues. This clonotype was counted between two and nine times. Its antigen remains unknown.

Material: PBMCs, obtained 15 days after the yellow fever booster vaccination. The J gene is TRBJ2-5, the V gene TRBV20-1; TRBD1 matches at 8 bases. This sequence originates from a man aged 25-45 years who received the YFV17D yellow fever vaccine. DNA for the CDR3: TGCAGTGCTAGTTACCCCCAGGGGGCGCGGCAAGAGACCCAGTACTTC. Translated: CSASYPQGARQETQYF.